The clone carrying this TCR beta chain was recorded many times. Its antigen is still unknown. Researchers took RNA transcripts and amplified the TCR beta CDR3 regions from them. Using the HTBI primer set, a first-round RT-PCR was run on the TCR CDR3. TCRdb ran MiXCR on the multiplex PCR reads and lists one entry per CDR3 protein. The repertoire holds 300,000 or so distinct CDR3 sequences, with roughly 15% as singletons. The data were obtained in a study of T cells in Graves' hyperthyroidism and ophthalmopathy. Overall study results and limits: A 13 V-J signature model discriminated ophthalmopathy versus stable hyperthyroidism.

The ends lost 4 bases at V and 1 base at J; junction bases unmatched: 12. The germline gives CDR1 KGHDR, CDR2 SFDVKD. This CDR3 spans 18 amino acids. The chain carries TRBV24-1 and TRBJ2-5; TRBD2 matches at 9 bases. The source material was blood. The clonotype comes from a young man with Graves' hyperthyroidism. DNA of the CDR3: TGTGCCACCAGTGACCCCCCGGTGCTAGCGGGACTCCAAGAGACCCAGTACTTC. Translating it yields CATSDPPVLAGLQETQYF.